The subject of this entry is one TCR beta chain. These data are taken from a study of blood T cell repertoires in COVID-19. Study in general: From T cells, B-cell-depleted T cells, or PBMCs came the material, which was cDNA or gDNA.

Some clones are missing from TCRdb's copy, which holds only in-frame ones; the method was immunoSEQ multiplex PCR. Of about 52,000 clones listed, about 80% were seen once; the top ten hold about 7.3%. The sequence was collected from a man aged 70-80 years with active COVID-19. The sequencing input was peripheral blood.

Here the CDR3 reads CASSYSTGNYGYTF. CDR3 DNA sequence: TGTGCCAGCAGTTACTCGACAGGGAATTATGGCTACACCTTC. This sequence joins TRBV6-2 or TRBV6-3 and TRBJ1-2, with 7 bases aligning to TRBD1. The V gene end was trimmed by 0 bases and the J gene end by 5 bases; junction bases not matched to a gene: 3. Looked up from germline, CDR1 is MNHEY and CDR2 is SVGEGT. This CDR3 is built from 14 residues.